This T cell receptor beta chain was captured in a study of cytomegalovirus exposure and HLA in healthy donors. Overall study findings and caveats: Subsequent analysis of the 120 or so validation repertoires found a tendency for first-cohort TCR clusters to co-occur. Specific recognition of CMV antigens was confirmed in vitro for a few chains (all CMV-associated).

Turning to this clone: Its target is not known.

The data were produced by immunoSEQ multiplex PCR, yet TCRdb's version contains in-frame clones alone and is incomplete. The data hold approximately 170,000 clones, with less than 95% observed a single time. CDR1 is MDHEN and CDR2 is SYDVKM in the germline V gene. The CDR3 has 15 residues. Germline trimming cut 2 bases from V and 6 bases from J; bases unmatched to any gene: 7. The sequencing input was PBMCs. The sequence came from a woman aged 18-29 years in good health and CMV-seropositive. The gene calls are TRBV28 and TRBJ1-5, with 7 nucleotides matching TRBD1. The CDR3 bases are TGTGCCAGCAGTTTAATGGGGGCAGGGGGTCAGCCCCAGCATTTT. Translation gives CASSLMGAGGQPQHF.